Only a few counts were recorded for the clone carrying this T cell receptor beta chain. This CDR3 spans 15 amino acids. Trimming removed 6 bases at V and 1 base at J, with 15 bases between. CDR1 is LGHDT and CDR2 is YNNKEL in the germline V gene (reference sequence). Inclusion characteristics of ophthalmopathy patients comprised a Clinical Activity Score of at least 3, a NOSPECS grade of at least 4, and duration under 3 months. This specimen comes from a study of T cells in Graves' hyperthyroidism and ophthalmopathy. Researchers amplified the TCR beta CDR3 regions from RNA transcripts. An initial round of RT-PCR targeting the TCR CDR3 relied on the HTBI primer set. MiXCR, run by TCRdb on the multiplex PCR reads, gives a single entry per CDR3 protein. The sample consists of about 250,000 distinct CDR3 sequences, about 20% of them appearing once.

The sample consisted of blood. The chain recombines TRBV3-1 with TRBJ2-5, with D tentatively TRBD1 (6 bases). This sequence originates from a man aged 25-45 years with Graves' ophthalmopathy. The DNA for the CDR3 is TGTGCCAGCAGTTACTCGGGGACACGCCAAGAGACCCAGTACTTC. Its translation is CASSYSGTRQETQYF.